Shown below are 29 T cell receptor beta chains from a single sample sequenced in a study of T cell responses to AZD1222 COVID-19 vaccine. Data came from immunoSEQ multiplex PCR; TCRdb stores just in-frame clones and leaves some out. The repertoire holds 150,000 or so clones, with 86% as singletons. The sequenced sample was peripheral blood, obtained on day 0 of MenACWY control vaccination. The receptors here all came from an adult in good health.

The rearrangement links TRBV27 to TRBJ1-1; no clear D gene. Germline CDR1 and CDR2: MNHEY and SMNVEV (reference sequence). Trimming stripped 6 bases from V and 1 base from J, with 9 bases between. The CDR3 runs to 13 residues. This CDR3 reads CASRLQANTEAFF. CDR3 DNA sequence: TGTGCCAGCAGGCTTCAGGCGAACACTGAAGCTTTCTTT.

This chain connects TRBV7-2 to TRBJ2-7; D perhaps matches TRBD1 (5 bases). Germline V CDR1 and CDR2: SGHTA, FQGNSA. The CDR3 length is 17 residues. The V gene lost 5 bases and the J gene lost 0 bases, with 20 bases spanning the gap. The CDR3 DNA reads as TGTGCCAGCAGCCCACGGGTCGCGTGGGGCAGCTCCTACGAGCAGTACTTC. It yields the protein CASSPRVAWGSSYEQYF. Drawing the rest from reference TRBV7-2 and TRBJ2-7, the complete variable domain is GAGVSQSPSNKVTEKGKDVELRCDPISGHTALYWYRQSLGQGLEFLIYFQGNSAPDKSGLPSDRFSAERTGGSVSTLTIQRTQQEDSAVYLCASSPRVAWGSSYEQYFGPGTRLTVT.

This clone was observed once. The V gene is TRBV5-4, the J gene TRBJ1-2; 11 bases line up with TRBD1. From germline, CDR1 is SGHNT and CDR2 YYREEE (reference sequence). The CDR3 length is 15 residues. J was trimmed by 4 bases and V by 4 bases; bases with no gene match: 6. Written as DNA, the CDR3 is TGTGCCAGCAGCCGTCCCGGGACAGGGGGCTATGGCTACACCTTC. It codes for CASSRPGTGGYGYTF.

The CDR3 here is CASSQDWGWDGNQPQHF. The DNA of the CDR3 is TGTGCCAGCAGCCAAGATTGGGGGTGGGATGGCAATCAGCCCCAGCATTTT. The V and J genes are TRBV4-2 and TRBJ1-5, with a tentative D call TRBD1 (5 bases). CDR3 length: 17 residues. The germline gives CDR1 LGHNA, CDR2 YNFKEQ. V was trimmed by 0 bases and J by 2 bases, leaving 14 bases between them.

The V call is TRBV5-1, the J call TRBJ1-1; maybe TRBD1 (6 bases). Germline lookup yields CDR1 SGHRS and CDR2 YFSETQ. V was clipped by 4 bases and J by 11 bases, with 15 bases between them. The length of the CDR3 is 12 residues. CDR3 nucleotide sequence: TGCGCCAGCAGCAAACAGGGTATGGAGGCTTTCTTT. Protein sequence: CASSKQGMEAFF.

The rearrangement joins TRBV4-2 to TRBJ1-1; D not resolved. Trimming took off 3 bases at V and 3 bases at J, with 11 bases between the two ends. The CDR3 runs 14 residues. Germline CDR1 reads LGHNA; CDR2 reads YNFKEQ. This CDR3 reads CASSQDSVYTEAFF. CDR3 DNA: TGTGCCAGCAGCCAGGACTCGGTTTACACTGAAGCTTTCTTT.

The CDR3 loop reads CASSLRDGGDYGYTF. In nucleotides, the CDR3 is TGTGCCAGCAGCTTAAGGGACGGAGGGGACTATGGCTACACCTTC. The chain is built from TRBV7-3 and TRBJ1-2; D perhaps matches TRBD1 (5 bases). CDR3 size: 15 residues. Germline CDR1 and CDR2: SGHTA and FQGTGA. Deletions cut 1 base from V and 3 bases from J, with 12 bases between.

The chain uses TRBV12-3 or TRBV12-4 and TRBJ2-7; no clear D gene. Trimming shortened V by 4 bases and J by 7 bases, and 14 bases separated the two germline ends. This CDR3 comprises 13 residues. CDR3 nucleotides: TGTGCCAGCAGTTCGTCTGGTTTGAGGGAGCAGTACGTC. Its translation is CASSSSGLREQYV.

The gene calls are TRBV4-1 and TRBJ2-2; 8 nucleotides match TRBD2. The germline V gene has CDR1 MGHRA and CDR2 YSYEKL. V lost 1 base to trimming and J lost 8 bases; unmatched junction nucleotides: 9. This CDR3 spans 16 amino acids. The CDR3 nucleotides read TGCGCCAGCAGCCAAGGCCCCGGACTAGCAGAAGGGGAGCTGTTTTTT. Its translation: CASSQGPGLAEGELFF.

V and J are TRBV14 and TRBJ1-2; a possible D gene is TRBD1 (6 bases). CDR1 and CDR2 (germline): SGHDN, FVKESK. The CDR3 extends over 17 amino acids. V was pared by 1 base and J by 2 bases, with 17 bases between. For the CDR3, the DNA is TGTGCCAGCAGCCAAGTACCACAGGGAGGGATAAACTATGGCTACACCTTC. Translation gives CASSQVPQGGINYGYTF.

The rearrangement links TRBV11-2 to TRBJ1-2, with D possibly being TRBD1 (6 bases). This CDR3 contains 13 residues. Trimming left V 2 bases short and J 6 bases short, with 10 bases between. The germline V gene encodes CDR1 SGHAT and CDR2 FQNNGV. The CDR3 DNA reads as TGTGCCAGCAGCTTACAGGCAGGGGATGGCTACACCTTC. Translating gives CASSLQAGDGYTF. The full variable domain, completed using reference TRBV11-2 and TRBJ1-2, is EAGVAQSPRYKIIEKRQSVAFWCNPISGHATLYWYQQILGQGPKLLIQFQNNGVVDDSQLPKDRFSAERLKGVDSTLKIQPAKLEDSAVYLCASSLQAGDGYTFGSGTRLTVV.

The V and J genes are TRBV12-3 or TRBV12-4 and TRBJ2-7; no clear D gene. There are 11 residues in the CDR3. V was pared by 6 bases and J by 6 bases, with 9 bases between. CDR3 bases: TGTGCCAGCAGGGAGATAGGCGAGCAGTACTTC. Residues: CASREIGEQYF.

This clone was picked up a small number of times. The chain combines TRBV14 with TRBJ2-1, with D maybe TRBD1 (6 bases). V lost 1 base and J lost 8, with 12 bases in between. This CDR3 is built from 14 residues. Looked up from germline, CDR1 is SGHDN and CDR2 is FVKESK. CDR3 bases: TGTGCCAGCAGCCAAGCAGGACAGCGCCATGAGCAGTTCTTC. The encoded protein is CASSQAGQRHEQFF. Based on the CDR3 plus reference TRBV14 and TRBJ2-1, the full variable domain is EAGVTQFPSHSVIEKGQTVTLRCDPISGHDNLYWYRRVMGKEIKFLLHFVKESKQDESGMPNNRFLAERTGGTYSTLKVQPAELEDSGVYFCASSQAGQRHEQFFGPGTRLTVL.

In regard to this clone: One junction end does not reproduce the germline sequence, and a read error may be involved. The chain has TRBV7-7 and TRBJ1-1, with 8 positions matching TRBD1. Germline CDR1 and CDR2: SSHAT and FNYEAQ (reference sequence). The CDR3 runs 17 residues. The CDR3 DNA sequence: TGTGCTAGCAGCCCACCACCTTCAGGACAGGGGAACACTGAAGCTTTCTTT. Protein: CASSPPPSGQGNTEAFF. Looking up the rest from reference TRBV7-7 and TRBJ1-1 gives the full variable domain: GAGVSQSPRYKVTKRGQDVTLRCDPISSHATLYWYQQALGQGPEFLTYFNYEAQPDKSGLPSDRFSAERPEGSISTLTIQRTEQRDSAMYRCASSPPPSGQGNTEAFFGQGTRLTVV.

This clone was found once. V usage is TRBV5-4 and J usage is TRBJ1-6, with unresolved D. The ends were cut back, 4 bases at V and 6 bases at J, with 11 bases in the middle. The CDR3 covers 14 residues. CDR1 is SGHNT, CDR2 YYREEE, per germline (reference sequence). The CDR3 DNA is TGTGCCAGCAGCCCCGAAACCCGTAATTCACCCCTCCACTTT. The encoded protein is CASSPETRNSPLHF.

This clone was seen only a few times. At one of its ends the junction is not consistent with the germline gene, which may arise from a read error. The V call is TRBV7-9, the J call TRBJ2-3; TRBD2 matches at 12 bases. CDR1 and CDR2 (germline): SEHNR, FQNEAQ (reference sequence). The CDR3 has 14 amino acids. The CDR3 protein is CASSLAGGLDTQYF. In nucleotides, the CDR3 is TGTGCCAGCAGCCTAGCGGGGGGGTTGGATACGCAGTATTTT.

The count of this clone is one. The chain employs TRBV6-5 and TRBJ1-5; D unclear. In germline, CDR1 is MNHEY, CDR2 SVGAGI. The CDR3 sequence is 14 residues long. Trimming stripped 6 bases from V and 7 bases from J, with 16 bases between. This CDR3 is CASSLGREWQPQHF. The CDR3 DNA reads TGTGCCAGCAGCTTAGGGAGAGAATGGCAGCCCCAGCATTTT.

V gene TRBV2 combines with J gene TRBJ2-7, with D maybe TRBD2 (6 bases). The CDR3 length is 13 residues. V lost 5 bases and J 2 bases, leaving 10 bases between the germline ends. Germline V gene data show CDR1 as SNHLY and CDR2 as FYNNEI. CDR3 DNA sequence: TGTGCCAGCAGTAGACTAGTGGCCTACGAGCAGTACGTC. Translating it yields CASSRLVAYEQYV.

The rearrangement joins TRBV7-9 to TRBJ1-2; tentatively, D is TRBD1 (5 bases). Germline CDR1 and CDR2: SEHNR and FQNEAQ (reference sequence). Trimming cost V 0 bases and J 7 bases, with 9 bases left between them. This CDR3 has 13 amino acids. The CDR3 DNA is TGTGCCAGCAGCTTAGCGCTGGGGGGTGGCTACACCTTC. Amino acid sequence: CASSLALGGGYTF.

The gene calls are TRBV23-1 and TRBJ1-5, with D unresolved. TRBV23-1 is marked as an open reading frame, function uncertain. The CDR3 runs to 11 residues. This chain's CDR3 is CAQTAPPDEHF. The CDR3, as DNA: TGCGCACAAACAGCCCCTCCGGACGAGCATTTT.

The chain links TRBV6-2 or TRBV6-3 to TRBJ1-1; D call uncertain. Germline V gene lookup returns CDR1 MNHEY and CDR2 SVGEGT. The CDR3 runs to 15 residues. Trimming stripped 4 bases from V and 4 bases from J, with 16 bases between. In DNA, the CDR3 is TGTGCCAGCAGTTCTCCGCCCATCTGGGGCACTGAAGCTTTCTTT. It encodes CASSSPPIWGTEAFF.

This clone was recorded a few times. The V and J genes are TRBV7-8 and TRBJ1-4; the D gene is possibly TRBD1 (5 bases). The germline gives CDR1 SGHVS, CDR2 FQNEAQ. With 5 bases removed from V and 10 bases from J, the gap between germline ends came to 17 bases. CDR3 size: 14 residues. The CDR3, as DNA: TGTGCCAGCAGCGATTACCGACAGTTTGGAAAACTGTTTTTT. It is translated as CASSDYRQFGKLFF.

The chain is built from TRBV5-1 and TRBJ2-7, with 8 bases fitting TRBD1. The germline CDR1 and CDR2 sequences are SGHRS and YFSETQ. The V gene end was trimmed by 4 bases and the J gene end by 6 bases; junction bases not matched to a gene: 9. The CDR3 has 14 amino acids. CDR3 residues: CASSVDRGRGEQYF. The CDR3, as DNA: TGCGCCAGCAGCGTAGACAGGGGCCGTGGCGAGCAGTACTTC. The full variable domain, rest sourced from reference TRBV5-1 and TRBJ2-7, is KAGVTQTPRYLIKTRGQQVTLSCSPISGHRSVSWYQQTPGQGLQFLFEYFSETQRNKGNFPGRFSGRQFSNSRSEMNVSTLELGDSALYLCASSVDRGRGEQYFGPGTRLTVT.

As concerns this clone: The junction shows a germline mismatch at one end, possibly a read error. V is TRBV5-1 and J is TRBJ2-3; perhaps TRBD1 as D (7 bases). The CDR3 sequence is 14 residues long. The germline gives CDR1 SGHRS, CDR2 YFSETQ. The CDR3 region has the DNA TGCGCCAGCACCTTGCGGCAGGGGGGCGATACGCAGTATTTT. It translates to CASTLRQGGDTQYF.

This chain uses TRBV21-1 with TRBJ2-1; TRBD2, the table's D call, was not compared with the DNA. TRBV21-1 is tagged as a pseudogene. The CDR3 runs to 12 residues. The CDR3 spells CASSNCTDEQFF. CDR3 nucleotide sequence: TGTGCCAGCAGCAACTGTACGGATGAGCAGTTCTTC.

The rearrangement links TRBV5-6 to TRBJ1-6; TRBD1 aligns across 7 bases. CDR1 SGHDT and CDR2 YYEEEE come from the germline V gene. V shed 4 bases, J shed 4 bases, and the junction held 8 bases outside the gene matches. The CDR3 is 16 amino acids. The CDR3: CASSPAQGQYNSPLHF. The CDR3 bases are TGTGCCAGCAGCCCCGCCCAGGGACAGTATAATTCACCCCTCCACTTT.

The CDR3 protein is CASSVDRAYTEAFF. CDR3 DNA: TGTGCCAGCAGCGTGGACAGGGCTTACACTGAAGCTTTCTTT. This chain joins TRBV6-5 and TRBJ1-1; 8 bases are a match to TRBD1. The CDR3 runs 14 residues. The V and J ends lost 6 bases and 3 bases, in that order; junction bases with no gene match: 6. Per the germline V gene, CDR1 is MNHEY and CDR2 is SVGAGI.

The table lists this clone with a count of one. J is TRBJ1-4 and V is TRBV2, with 8 bases that match TRBD1. The germline V gene has CDR1 SNHLY and CDR2 FYNNEI. This CDR3 is 15 amino acids long. Trimming at V came to 6 bases and at J to 8 bases, leaving 11 bases not matched to a gene. This CDR3 is CASSPRTGSPEKLFF. CDR3 in DNA: TGTGCCAGCAGCCCCAGGACAGGGTCTCCGGAAAAACTGTTTTTT.

This rearrangement joins TRBV9 to TRBJ2-7, with D uncertain. The germline gives CDR1 SGDLS, CDR2 YYNGEE. V was trimmed by 3 bases and J by 0 bases, leaving 10 bases between them. This CDR3 contains 14 residues. The DNA for the CDR3 is TGTGCCAGCAGCGCGCTAGGGTACTCCTACGAGCAGTACTTC. This sequence encodes CASSALGYSYEQYF. The variable domain in full, completed from reference TRBV9 and TRBJ2-7, reads DSGVTQTPKHLITATGQRVTLRCSPRSGDLSVYWYQQSLDQGLQFLIQYYNGEERAKGNILERFSAQQFPDLHSELNLSSLELGDSALYFCASSALGYSYEQYFGPGTRLTVT.